Included here is one T cell receptor beta chain sequence, with context. The target antigen is unknown. The sample originates from a study of cytomegalovirus exposure and HLA in healthy donors. Trimming left V 0 bases short and J 7 bases short, with 18 bases between. Germline CDR1 is SGHTA and CDR2 is FQGNSA. This CDR3 is 16 amino acids long. Primers included in the PCR were 60 Vbeta and 13 Jbeta primers. Method: immunoSEQ multiplex PCR; TCRdb's copy keeps in-frame clones and lacks some. The repertoire consists of some 200,000 clones, with roughly 79% occurring once and the leading ten covering 0.58%. Though probably carrying unrecorded immune exposures, donors were nominally healthy at sampling. Notes on the study in general: A later analysis found most CMV-associated TCR beta chains apparently HLA-restricted. A later analysis linked a missense DCLRE1C variant to TCR beta V- and J-gene trimming. An analysis done earlier found most TCR beta V segments productive about 87% or about 30% of the time.

Sequenced material: PBMCs. The rearrangement joins TRBV7-2 to TRBJ1-1, with a weak D call TRBD1 (6 bases). The TCR originated in a woman aged 40-49 years in good health and CMV-seronegative. The CDR3 nucleotides are TGTGCCAGCAGCTTAGCGGGGGGGCGGGTCGTCAATGAAGCTTTCTTT. It encodes CASSLAGGRVVNEAFF. Together with reference TRBV7-2 and TRBJ1-1, the CDR3 gives the full variable domain: GAGVSQSPSNKVTEKGKDVELRCDPISGHTALYWYRQSLGQGLEFLIYFQGNSAPDKSGLPSDRFSAERTGGSVSTLTIQRTQQEDSAVYLCASSLAGGRVVNEAFFGQGTRLTVV.